The 2 T cell receptor beta chains below come from one sample, sequenced in a study of T-cell memory formation after mild COVID-19 (dated by TCRdb to about 2021). Receptors were amplified or captured by 5' RACE. The instrument given in TCRdb is Illumina NovaSeq 6000. Starting from the raw public reads, TCRdb applied fastp trimming at Q25, assembled clones with MiXCR and retained in-frame beta chains. Under each unique CDR3 protein, matching rows form one entry showing the most common genes and DNA. The sample records some 210,000 distinct CDR3 sequences, 8% to 11% of which are singletons. The ten largest clones capture 3% of the sample. Sample: PBMCs or a T cell subset sorted from them (not recorded which). The receptors originated from a man younger than 35 who had mild COVID-19 (a few samples of this study predate the infection). The sample titles of this study are shuffled in the database, so cell type and time point are left out; the donor was told from shared clones.

The V gene is TRBV11-2, the J gene TRBJ2-1; 10 nucleotides line up with TRBD2. The CDR3 totals 16 residues. From germline, CDR1 is SGHAT and CDR2 FQNNGV. J gave up 6 bases and V 1 base, and 6 bases lay outside the gene matches. CDR3 in DNA: TGTGCCAGCAGCTTAGTTGGTAGCGGGGGGTCCAATGAGCAGTTCTTC. It is translated as CASSLVGSGGSNEQFF.

The genes are TRBV7-2 and TRBJ2-4; no reliable D call. Germline V lookup: CDR1 SGHTA, CDR2 FQGNSA. This CDR3 comprises 13 residues. Trimming took 5 bases from V and 0 from J, leaving 5 bases between them. DNA of the CDR3: TGTGCCAGCAGCAACCTAGCCAAAAACATTCAGTACTTC. Its translation is CASSNLAKNIQYF. Based on the CDR3 plus reference TRBV7-2 and TRBJ2-4, the full variable domain is GAGVSQSPSNKVTEKGKDVELRCDPISGHTALYWYRQSLGQGLEFLIYFQGNSAPDKSGLPSDRFSAERTGGSVSTLTIQRTQQEDSAVYLCASSNLAKNIQYFGAGTRLSVL.